The TCR beta chain under discussion was sequenced for a study of beta chain features in type 1 diabetes (dated by TCRdb to the late 2010s). About the full investigation: No differences in mean age, gender distribution, total cell number or subset yield were found between patients and healthy donors. The study compared TCRB repertoires of sorted circulating CD4+ T cell subsets between recently diagnosed type 1 diabetes patients and matched healthy donors. A total of about 110,000,000 sorted cells were examined across all samples, and a strong correlation was observed between cell number per subset and RNA yield. Naive and central memory subsets were obtained from all 30 or so donors, but regulatory and stem cell-like memory subsets were isolated from only 8 patients and roughly 8 healthy donors. Study-wide conclusions, independent of this receptor: Shorter templates might be favored by PCR, yet because patient and control samples were amplified and corrected together, any such skew would affect both groups equally. Because cDNA was sequenced instead of genomic DNA, highly expressing activated cells could be over-represented, though the groups showed no difference in activation or CD3 levels. In all four CD4+ subsets, TCRB CDR3 length was moderately but significantly shorter in type 1 diabetes patients. Because small numbers of individuals were included in the HLA sub-analyses, any influence of HLA type on TCRB rearrangement was left unresolved. The naive, central memory and regulatory TCRB repertoires appeared to resemble one another more closely among patients than among healthy donors. Patients with type 1 diabetes made fewer insertions and deleted more nucleotides at VDJ recombination sites, implying thymic rearrangement abnormalities.

The CDR3 goes from the cysteine to the phenylalanine over 14 residues. Only the CDR3 DNA is retained, 42 bases long and in frame from the first base. Ends trimmed: V by 5 bases, J by 0 bases; bases unmatched to a gene: 4. CDR1 SGHTA and CDR2 FQGNSA were looked up in the germline V gene. A single peripheral blood draw of about 120 mL on average was collected from each donor into heparinised tubes. Using a panel that included CD45RO, CCR7, CD25, CD127, CD95 and CD27, naive, central memory, regulatory and stem cell-like memory CD4+ T cells were sorted on a BD FACSAria II. A purity above 95% was achieved for all sorted populations. PBMCs were isolated right away by Lymphoprep density gradient centrifugation and were stained directly, without culture. So that batch effects would be minimized, each experiment stained and sorted samples in pairs, pairing one healthy donor with one patient. Concerning this clone itself: Its antigen is not yet known. No base-level quality is on record; no much larger clone is a single base apart. Other nucleotide sequences from this sample produce the same CDR3.

The High Capacity cDNA Reverse Transcription Kit was used to reverse transcribe all of the isolated RNA, meaning that expressed TCRB transcripts were what got sequenced. Deep immunoSEQ sequencing was performed on naive, central memory and regulatory T cell samples, with an average of around 3.4 million total reads per sample. Sorted cells were lysed in RLT buffer and RNA was extracted with DNase-treated RNeasy Micro or Mini kits, depending on cell number. Each cell subset was processed separately to prevent cross-contamination, with patient and healthy donor samples processed together. The immunoSEQ multiplex PCR was used to amplify TCRB sequences from cDNA, yielding 87-bp fragments that span the CDR3 region. Sequencing of the amplicons was done on the Illumina HiSeq platform. The original pipeline was this. Synthetic template baselines were used to correct PCR bias computationally, reads within Hamming distance 2 were collapsed together, and singletons that could not be merged were discarded. Reads were aligned to IMGT to assign V, D and J genes, CDR3 length, and insertions or deletions at six rearrangement sites. Within each subset, clonotype counts were normalized to the number of sorted cells before true diversity and Gini coefficients were calculated with the tcR R package. Repertoire sharing was quantified using the overlap coefficient calculated on TCRB nucleotide sequences. As a proxy for the pre-selection repertoire, out-of-frame TCRB sequences from naive cells were analyzed. TCRdb provides this immuneACCESS table in a form limited to in-frame rearrangements. Some clones are lacking; in checked studies, under half of them reflect an unresolved V gene, and why the rest are absent is not known. The DNA gave D and trimming, while V, J and clone size come from that table. The sample records hundreds of thousands of clones, roughly 30% of which are singletons. The top ten clones comprise about 0.065% of the sample.

The sequence links TRBV7-2 to TRBJ2-7, and TRBD2 aligns with 7 junction nucleotides. Sequencing input: naive CD4+ T cells from blood. The cell subset or site tag for this specimen amounts to: true naive CD4+ T cells. The origin of this receptor is a man aged 18 to 30 in good health. Read as DNA, the sequence is TGTGCCAGCAGCCCTAGCGGTACCTCCTACGAGCAGTACTTC. This translates into CASSPSGTSYEQYF.